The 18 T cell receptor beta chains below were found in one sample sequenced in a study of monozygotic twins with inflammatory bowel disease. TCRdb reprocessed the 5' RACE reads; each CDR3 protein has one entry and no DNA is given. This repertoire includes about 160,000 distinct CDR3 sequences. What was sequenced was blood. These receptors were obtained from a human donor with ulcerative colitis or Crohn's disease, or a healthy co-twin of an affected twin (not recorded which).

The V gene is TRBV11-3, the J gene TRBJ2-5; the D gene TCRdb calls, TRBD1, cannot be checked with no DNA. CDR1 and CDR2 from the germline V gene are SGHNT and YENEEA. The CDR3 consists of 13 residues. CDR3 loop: CASSPAGGKTQYF.

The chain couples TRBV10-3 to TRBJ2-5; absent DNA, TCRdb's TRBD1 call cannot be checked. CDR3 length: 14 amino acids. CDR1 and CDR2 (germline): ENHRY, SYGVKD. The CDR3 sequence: CAIRRDRGSETQYF.

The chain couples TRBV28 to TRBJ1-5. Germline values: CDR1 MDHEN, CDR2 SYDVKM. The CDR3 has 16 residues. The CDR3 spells CASSFVLLERDQPQHF.

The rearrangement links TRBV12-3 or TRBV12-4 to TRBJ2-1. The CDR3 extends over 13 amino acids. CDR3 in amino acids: CASKKSAVNEQFF.

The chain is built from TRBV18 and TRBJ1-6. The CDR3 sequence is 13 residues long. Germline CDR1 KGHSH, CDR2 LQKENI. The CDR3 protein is CASSQGEDSPLHF.

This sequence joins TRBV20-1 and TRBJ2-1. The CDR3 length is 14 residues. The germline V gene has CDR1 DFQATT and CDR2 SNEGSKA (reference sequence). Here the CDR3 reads CSVQDPSSYNEQFF.

CDR3: CSATVGAVYDQYF. The rearrangement joins TRBV20-1 to TRBJ2-7; TCRdb designates TRBD1, a call that cannot be tested without DNA. The germline V gene has CDR1 DFQATT and CDR2 SNEGSKA (reference sequence). This CDR3 is 13 amino acids long.

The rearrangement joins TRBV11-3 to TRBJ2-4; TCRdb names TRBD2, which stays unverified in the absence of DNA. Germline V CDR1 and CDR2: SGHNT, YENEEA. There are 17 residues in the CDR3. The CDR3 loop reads CASSPLAGGGTKNIQYF.

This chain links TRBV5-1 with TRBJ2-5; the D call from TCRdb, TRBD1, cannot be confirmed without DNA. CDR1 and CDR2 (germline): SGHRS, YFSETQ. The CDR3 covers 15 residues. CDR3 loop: CASSLEGGHQETQYF.

CDR3 loop: CASSPRASGRTNEQFF. The chain recombines TRBV5-4 with TRBJ2-1; TCRdb indicates TRBD2, and absent DNA this call remains unverified. The CDR3 is made up of 16 amino acids. Germline lookup yields CDR1 SGHNT and CDR2 YYREEE (reference sequence).

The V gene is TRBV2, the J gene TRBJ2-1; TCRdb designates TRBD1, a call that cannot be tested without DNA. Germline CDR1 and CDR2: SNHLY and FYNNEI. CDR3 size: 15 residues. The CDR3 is CASSEDRGRVGGQFF.

The CDR3 is CASSYFRRERRTDTQYF. The chain has TRBV6-2 or TRBV6-3 and TRBJ2-3; TCRdb lists TRBD2, though no DNA is available to test this call. The germline gives CDR1 MNHEY, CDR2 SVGEGT. The CDR3 is made up of 17 amino acids.

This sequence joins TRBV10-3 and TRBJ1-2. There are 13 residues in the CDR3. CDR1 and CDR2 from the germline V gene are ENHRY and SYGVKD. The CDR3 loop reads CAINGNSEGGYTF.

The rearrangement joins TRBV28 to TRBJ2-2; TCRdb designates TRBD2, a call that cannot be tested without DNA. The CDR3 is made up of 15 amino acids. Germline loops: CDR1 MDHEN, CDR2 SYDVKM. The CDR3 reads CASSTSGENTGELFF.

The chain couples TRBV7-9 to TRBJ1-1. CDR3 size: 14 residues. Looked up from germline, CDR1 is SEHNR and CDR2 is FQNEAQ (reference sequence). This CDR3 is CASSLFMSEAEAFF.

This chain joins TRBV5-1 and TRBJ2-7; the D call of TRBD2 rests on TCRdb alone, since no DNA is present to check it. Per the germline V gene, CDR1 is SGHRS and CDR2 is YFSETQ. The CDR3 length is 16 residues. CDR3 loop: CASSTLPNPVSYEQYF.

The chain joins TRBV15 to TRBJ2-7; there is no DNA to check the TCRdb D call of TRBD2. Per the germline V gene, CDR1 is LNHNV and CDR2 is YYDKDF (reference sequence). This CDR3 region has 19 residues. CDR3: CATSPLAGLGWGVGYEQYF.

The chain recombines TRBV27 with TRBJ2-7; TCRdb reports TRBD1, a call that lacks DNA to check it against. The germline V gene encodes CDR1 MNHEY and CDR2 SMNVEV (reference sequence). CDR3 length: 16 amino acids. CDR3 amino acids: CASSLSRGTGTYEQYF.